One sample yielded the 32 T cell receptor beta chains listed below, sequenced in a study of memory B cells and T cells in multiple sclerosis. After stimulus-free culture, autoproliferating CFSE-dim and non-proliferating CFSE-high T cells were sequenced separately. Replicate wells were pooled after 7 days of stimulus-free culture of fewer than 65 million CFSE-labeled PBMCs. Here immunoSEQ multiplex PCR was the method, and the copy in TCRdb shows in-frame clones only, minus some. The sample lists some 49,000 clones; 82% were seen once. No cognate antigen is known for these TCRs. The sequencing sample was made of PBMCs from blood kept in culture. Receptors were obtained from a human donor with multiple sclerosis.

The V gene is TRBV7-6, the J gene TRBJ1-1; possibly TRBD1 for D (5 bases). CDR1 and CDR2 from the germline V gene are SGHVS and FNYEAQ. The germline V and J ends were trimmed by 5 bases and 1 base, with 20 bases remaining between them. This CDR3 contains 17 residues. The CDR3 DNA is TGTGCCAGCAGCCCAATATTGGGAGGGGCAGAGAACACTGAAGCTTTCTTT. Protein product: CASSPILGGAENTEAFF.

V gene TRBV5-1 combines with J gene TRBJ2-3; TRBD1 is a possible D gene (6 bases). Trimming stripped 2 bases from V and 5 bases from J, with 18 bases between. CDR3 length: 16 amino acids. Looked up from germline, CDR1 is SGHRS and CDR2 is YFSETQ. CDR3 sequence (DNA): TGCGCCAGCAGCTTCGGGACAATCAACCGGGGAGATACGCAGTATTTT. Translated: CASSFGTINRGDTQYF.

The CDR3 coding sequence is TGTGCCAGCATCCTTAGTGGGGTTAACACAGATACGCAGTATTTT. Translating it yields CASILSGVNTDTQYF. The V and J genes are TRBV5-8 and TRBJ2-3; D is unresolved. This CDR3 comprises 15 residues. Germline values: CDR1 SGHTS, CDR2 YDEGEE. V shed 6 bases and J shed 2 bases, with 16 bases lying between them.

This chain connects TRBV27 to TRBJ1-4; a possible D gene is TRBD1 (5 bases). Germline CDR1 and CDR2: MNHEY and SMNVEV (reference sequence). The germline V and J ends were trimmed by 3 bases and 11 bases, with 16 bases remaining between them. The CDR3 has 14 amino acids. The CDR3 loop reads CASSFKAFGGKLFF. DNA for the CDR3: TGTGCCAGCAGTTTCAAGGCTTTCGGGGGGAAACTGTTTTTT.

V usage is TRBV18 and J usage is TRBJ2-5, with a weak D call TRBD2 (5 bases). Trimming removed 5 bases at V and 5 bases at J, with 9 bases between. The CDR3 runs 12 residues. The germline V gene has CDR1 KGHSH and CDR2 LQKENI. DNA for the CDR3: TGTGCCAGCTCAAGGACGGGGGAGACCCAGTACTTC. Amino acids: CASSRTGETQYF.

This chain joins TRBV9 and TRBJ1-6, with 8 bases aligning to TRBD1. Germline V gene lookup returns CDR1 SGDLS and CDR2 YYNGEE. V was clipped by 0 bases and J by 11 bases; unmatched bases: 4. This CDR3 contains 14 residues. CDR3 sequence (DNA): TGTGCCAGCAGCGTAGGGACAGGGCAAACACCCCTCCACTTT. Amino acid sequence: CASSVGTGQTPLHF.

This chain connects TRBV27 to TRBJ1-2, with D uncertain. The V gene lost 0 bases and the J gene lost 4 bases, with 12 bases spanning the gap. Germline assignment: CDR1 MNHEY and CDR2 SMNVEV (reference sequence). This CDR3 has 15 residues. Here the CDR3 reads CASSLSIGPSYGYTF. As DNA, the CDR3 is TGTGCCAGCAGTTTATCGATCGGACCAAGCTATGGCTACACCTTC.

The genes are TRBV7-2 and TRBJ2-7; D is ambiguous. The length of the CDR3 is 13 residues. Germline V gene data show CDR1 as SGHTA and CDR2 as FQGNSA. V gave up 2 bases and J gave up 4 bases, with 9 bases separating them. CDR3 loop: CASSLQAAYEQYF. The CDR3 region has the DNA TGTGCCAGCAGCTTACAGGCAGCTTACGAGCAGTACTTC.

The V gene is TRBV4-1, the J gene TRBJ1-4; no reliable D call. From germline, CDR1 is MGHRA and CDR2 YSYEKL. Trimming stripped 1 base from V and 8 bases from J, with 8 bases between. The CDR3 is made up of 13 amino acids. CDR3 in amino acids: CASSQGVYEKLFF. CDR3 nucleotides: TGCGCCAGCAGCCAAGGGGTGTACGAAAAACTGTTTTTT.

The count of this clone is one. The gene calls are TRBV19 and TRBJ2-5, with 12 bases fitting TRBD2. The length of the CDR3 is 16 residues. CDR1 and CDR2 from the germline V gene are LNHDA and SQIVND (reference sequence). Unmatched junction bases numbered 7, after V lost 4 bases and J lost 4 bases. The CDR3: CASSRASGGASETQYF. Written as DNA, the CDR3 is TGTGCCAGTAGTAGGGCTAGCGGGGGGGCCTCAGAGACCCAGTACTTC.

DNA for the CDR3: TGCGCCAGCAGCCAAGGTAGCAGGGCTTGGGCCACTGAAGCTTTCTTT. This gives the protein CASSQGSRAWATEAFF. This chain joins TRBV4-1 and TRBJ1-1; TRBD1 is a possible D gene (5 bases). V gave up 1 base and J gave up 4 bases, with 16 bases separating them. The length of the CDR3 is 16 residues. Looked up from germline, CDR1 is MGHRA and CDR2 is YSYEKL.

The V call is TRBV29-1, the J call TRBJ1-2; a weak D match, TRBD1 (5 bases). V lost 4 bases to trimming and J lost 10 bases, with 13 bases between them. CDR3 length: 11 amino acids. Germline V gene data show CDR1 as SQVTM and CDR2 as ANQGSEA. CDR3 sequence reads: CSVVQGPDYTF. In DNA form, the CDR3 reads TGCAGCGTTGTCCAGGGCCCGGACTACACCTTC.

The CDR3 reads CASSPRGETSYNSPLHF. For the CDR3, the DNA is TGTGCCAGCAGCCCTCGCGGAGAAACCTCCTATAATTCACCCCTCCACTTT. This sequence joins TRBV5-5 and TRBJ1-6; D is unclear. V shed 4 bases and J shed 0 bases, with 14 bases lying between them. Germline-derived CDR1 and CDR2 are SGHKS and YYEKEE (reference sequence). The CDR3 contains 17 residues.

This clone counts as medium-sized (0.01 to 0.1%). The rearrangement links TRBV4-3 to TRBJ2-5, with D possibly matching TRBD1 (6 bases). The CDR3 is 14 residues long. The V end lost 0 bases, the J end lost 5 bases, and 10 bases lay between the germline ends. Germline CDR1 LGHNA, CDR2 YSLEER. DNA of the CDR3: TGCGCCAGCAGCCAAGATACAGGGAAGGAGACCCAGTACTTC. It translates to CASSQDTGKETQYF.

This clone was recorded once. The rearrangement joins TRBV13 to TRBJ1-1; the D is unclear. The ends were cut back, 2 bases at V and 4 bases at J, with 8 bases in the middle. Germline V lookup: CDR1 PRHDT, CDR2 FYEKMQ (reference sequence). The length of the CDR3 is 13 residues. The CDR3 sequence is CASSLYRATEAFF. CDR3 coding DNA: TGTGCCAGCAGCTTATATAGAGCCACTGAAGCTTTCTTT.

V and J are TRBV18 and TRBJ1-4, with D unresolved. V dropped 1 base and J dropped 7 bases, with 4 bases sitting between them. Germline assignment: CDR1 KGHSH and CDR2 LQKENI. This CDR3 is built from 12 residues. In DNA, the CDR3 is TGTGCCAGCTCACCACGACGTGAAAAACTGTTTTTT. It codes for CASSPRREKLFF.

V gene TRBV6-1 combines with J gene TRBJ1-5; D unclear. Germline V gene data show CDR1 as MNHNS and CDR2 as SASEGT. V was pared by 4 bases and J by 2 bases, with 0 bases between. This CDR3 is 11 amino acids long. Here the CDR3 reads CASSGNQPQHF. The CDR3 region has the DNA TGTGCCAGCAGTGGCAATCAGCCCCAGCATTTT.

The chain recombines TRBV19 with TRBJ2-2; 8 nucleotides match TRBD1. The CDR3 contains 14 residues. The germline CDR1 and CDR2 sequences are LNHDA and SQIVND (reference sequence). V shed 7 bases, J shed 6 bases, and the junction held 7 bases outside the gene matches. Here the CDR3 DNA reads TGTGCCAGTAACAGGGGGGTTTATGCCGGGGAGCTGTTTTTT. Translation: CASNRGVYAGELFF.

J is TRBJ1-6 and V is TRBV4-2; a weak D match, TRBD1 (5 bases). From germline, CDR1 is LGHNA and CDR2 YNFKEQ. The V and J ends lost 0 bases and 6 bases respectively, with 9 bases between them. The CDR3 covers 15 residues. DNA for the CDR3: TGTGCCAGCAGCCAAGATCAGGGCCTTAATTCACCCCTCCACTTT. Amino acids: CASSQDQGLNSPLHF.

The chain joins TRBV5-8 to TRBJ1-4; TRBD1 matches at 7 bases. J lost 7 bases, V lost 0 bases, and 15 bases had no gene match. CDR3 length equals 18 residues. Germline V gene data show CDR1 as SGHTS and CDR2 as YDEGEE. CDR3 sequence reads: CASSLEWTGHVWSEKLFF. The CDR3 DNA is TGTGCCAGCAGCTTGGAATGGACAGGTCATGTGTGGAGTGAAAAACTGTTTTTT.

The chain couples TRBV4-3 to TRBJ2-7, with D tentatively TRBD1 (6 bases). Germline CDR1 and CDR2: LGHNA and YSLEER. V lost 0 bases and J lost 2, with 17 bases in between. CDR3 length: 17 residues. In nucleotides, the CDR3 is TGCGCCAGCAGCCAAGACGAGGTGACAGGAGAAACCTACGAGCAGTACTTC. Protein product: CASSQDEVTGETYEQYF.

The CDR3: CAIGQGANYGYTF. CDR3 in DNA: TGTGCCATCGGACAGGGTGCCAACTATGGCTACACCTTC. The J gene is TRBJ1-2, the V gene TRBV10-3; 8 nucleotides match TRBD1. Germline assignment: CDR1 ENHRY and CDR2 SYGVKD. Trimming at V came to 8 bases and at J to 2 bases, leaving 4 bases not matched to a gene. The CDR3 spans 13 residues.

The V and J genes are TRBV29-1 and TRBJ2-3; D is unclear. This CDR3 has 15 residues. Deletions cut 0 bases from V and 2 bases from J, with 12 bases between. CDR1 SQVTM and CDR2 ANQGSEA come from the germline V gene. The chain's CDR3 is CSVEDPIRSTDTQYF. The CDR3 DNA follows: TGCAGCGTTGAAGATCCGATACGATCCACAGATACGCAGTATTTT.

The chain recombines TRBV5-1 with TRBJ2-1, with 8 bases aligning to TRBD1. Germline assignment: CDR1 SGHRS and CDR2 YFSETQ. V was pared by 9 bases and J by 7 bases, with 12 bases of the junction left unmatched. There are 14 residues in the CDR3. This CDR3 reads CATATGTGLNEQFF. The CDR3 DNA reads as TGCGCCACCGCTACCGGGACAGGCCTAAATGAGCAGTTCTTC. The full variable domain, in which reference TRBV5-1 and TRBJ2-1 provide the parts outside the CDR3, is KAGVTQTPRYLIKTRGQQVTLSCSPISGHRSVSWYQQTPGQGLQFLFEYFSETQRNKGNFPGRFSGRQFSNSRSEMNVSTLELGDSALYLCATATGTGLNEQFFGPGTRLTVL.

The V and J genes are TRBV7-9 and TRBJ2-3, with D uncertain. Germline V CDR1 and CDR2: SEHNR, FQNEAQ (reference sequence). The CDR3 sequence is 14 residues long. V was clipped by 1 base and J by 6 bases, with 11 bases between them. The CDR3 bases are TGTGCCAGCAGCTTAGACGGATCCCTGGATACGCAGTATTTT. Translation: CASSLDGSLDTQYF.

This chain links TRBV27 with TRBJ2-4; D possibly corresponds to TRBD2 (5 bases). The germline V gene encodes CDR1 MNHEY and CDR2 SMNVEV (reference sequence). The CDR3 is 16 residues long. V gave up 3 bases and J gave up 6 bases, with 18 bases separating them. The CDR3 here is CASSFRLKRSLNIQYF. The CDR3 DNA reads TGTGCCAGCAGTTTCAGATTGAAGCGGAGTCTAAACATTCAGTACTTC.

The chain carries TRBV19 and TRBJ1-1; D gene unclear. The V and J ends lost 7 bases and 3 bases respectively, with 15 bases between them. The CDR3 contains 14 residues. Germline V gene data show CDR1 as LNHDA and CDR2 as SQIVND (reference sequence). The CDR3 nucleotides read TGTGCCAGTACCCACCTTAGGGTCGACACTGAAGCTTTCTTT. The encoded protein is CASTHLRVDTEAFF.

This clone was seen just once. The same CDR3 arises from other DNA sequences in this sample as well. The chain joins TRBV7-2 to TRBJ2-3; D uncertain. V shed 3 bases and J shed 0 bases, with 10 bases lying between them. Per germline, CDR1 SGHTA and CDR2 FQGNSA. There are 15 residues in the CDR3. CDR3: CASSLMGSSTDTQYF. The CDR3 DNA follows: TGTGCCAGCAGCTTGATGGGCAGTAGCACAGATACGCAGTATTTT.

The chain combines TRBV4-1 with TRBJ1-5; D gene uncertain. Trimming pared 0 bases from V and 0 bases from J, leaving 15 bases between. CDR1 and CDR2 from the germline V gene are MGHRA and YSYEKL. The CDR3 sequence is 18 residues long. CDR3 sequence (DNA): TGCGCCAGCAGCCAAGAATTCGGTCAGGCATATAGCAATCAGCCCCAGCATTTT. Translating gives CASSQEFGQAYSNQPQHF.

The J gene is TRBJ1-3, the V gene TRBV7-2; no clear D. The CDR3 covers 15 residues. Trimming pared 2 bases from V and 0 bases from J, leaving 8 bases between. Germline V gene lookup returns CDR1 SGHTA and CDR2 FQGNSA. CDR3 residues: CASSLNGISGNTIYF. CDR3 DNA sequence: TGTGCCAGCAGCTTAAACGGAATCTCTGGAAACACCATATATTTT.

In DNA, the CDR3 is TGTGCCAGCAGCTTAATAGGGCGTAGCCAGCATTTT. Translated, it gives CASSLIGRSQHF. The rearrangement joins TRBV7-9 to TRBJ1-5; D ambiguous. Germline assignment: CDR1 SEHNR and CDR2 FQNEAQ (reference sequence). Trimming left V 2 bases short and J 12 bases short, with 11 bases between. This CDR3 region has 12 residues.

The chain joins TRBV7-2 to TRBJ1-5; D is unresolved. Germline assignment: CDR1 SGHTA and CDR2 FQGNSA. V gave up 5 bases and J gave up 4 bases, with 15 bases separating them. The CDR3 is 15 amino acids. The CDR3 DNA follows: TGTGCCAGCAGCGCCCCGCGGAGTGGGAATCAGCCCCAGCATTTT. Amino acids: CASSAPRSGNQPQHF.